This T cell receptor (beta chain) was sequenced during a study of cytomegalovirus exposure and HLA in healthy donors (TCRdb year 2017). A note on the overall study: An earlier analysis of several hundred of the donors reported approximately 270 Gb of sequence data and around 120 million unique TCR beta sequences from 150 million to 200 million T cells. High-throughput TCR immunosequencing, statistical association of individual TCRs with disease status, and machine learning were combined to predict cytomegalovirus infection status. An early release that covered about 600 HLA-typed donors contained about 300 gigabases of sequencing data and tens of millions of unique TCR sequences. Besides the first cohort of more than 650 subjects, a separate validation cohort made up of over 95 different subjects was used. A later analysis re-examined previously published TCR beta repertoires from around 670 donors and added high-resolution HLA genotyping to investigate patterns of TCR occurrence. An earlier analysis of 587 of the donors used high-throughput TCR beta sequencing to judge whether each TCR beta V gene segment behaved as functional or pseudogenic. Every repertoire in the discovery cohort had been generated on one and the same sequencing platform. The study aimed to test whether signatures of past pathogen exposure could be identified by cataloging public T cell receptors. Because of strong linkage in the cohort, a few DR-DQ haplotypes were treated as single units for association and clustering. Among roughly 370 genotyped donors of the cohort, an average of roughly 240,000 unique TCR beta nucleotide sequences were sequenced per donor, 15% to 20% of them non-productive. HLA typing included class I and class II loci at four-digit resolution. In the later analysis, no new phenotypic data were used to find candidate immune exposures; instead, reliance was placed on TCR beta sequences and their occurrence across donors. The study used immunosequencing to profile the T cell repertoires of more than 650 subjects and linked those repertoires to cytomegalovirus serostatus. Genome-wide SNP genotypes for about three fifths of the 666 donors were used in a later genetic analysis, which treated that subset as a discovery cohort. Of the 350 to 450 genotyped donors, 65% to 90% fell in the genetic ancestry cluster associated with self-reported Caucasian donors. Typing coverage differed by locus: A, B, C, DRB1 and DQB1 were typed in roughly 620-630 donors, DQA1 in 500 to 550, DPA1 in approximately 600, and DPB1 in 400 to 490. Donor age, sex, ethnicity and CMV serostatus were collected together with the repertoire data.

Library generation was performed with the immunoSEQ multiplex PCR assay. The multiplex PCR relied on a mix of 60 forward primers for TCR Vbeta segments and 13 reverse primers for TCR Jbeta segments. A multiplex PCR assay on genomic DNA amplified the CDR3 region of rearranged TCR beta genes. Amplified TCR beta libraries were sequenced as 87-base-pair reads on the Illumina HiSeq System. The paper's processing steps were these. A later analysis tallied 80 million to 95 million unique TCR beta chains across the roughly 610 repertoires, and around 12 million of those chains were shared by two or more donors. Raw reads were error-corrected and collapsed into unique sequences by a nearest-neighbor algorithm in which closely related sequences were merged to remove PCR and sequencing errors. To assign V, D and J gene segments, CDR3 sequences were aligned to IMGT reference sequences. For a sequence to be retained, a match of at least six nucleotides to both a V gene segment and a J gene segment was required. Rearrangements were called productive when the CDR3 lacked stop codons and stayed in frame with V and J; all others were non-productive. Following IMGT convention, CDR3 was defined as the stretch from the second conserved V-encoded cysteine to the conserved J-encoded phenylalanine. The earlier analysis of approximately 500 of the donors excluded sequences that lacked an unambiguous match to a single V gene segment. An earlier analysis of several hundred of the donors called V segments functional above 56.7% productive rearrangements and segregating when the between-donor standard deviation exceeded 5%. To diagnose cytomegalovirus status from the catalog of TCR beta chain sequences, a statistical classification framework was built. In a later analysis, TCR nucleotide sequences were compared against IMGT/GENE-DB human TR gene sequences so that V and J genes could be assigned. A later analysis assigned CDR3 sequences and most-parsimonious VDJ recombination scenarios with the TCRdist pipeline. In a later analysis, every TCR beta chain was defined by the combination of its CDR3 amino acid sequence and its V-gene family, and reads without a unique V-gene family were dropped. A later analysis removed roughly 590 highly shared, low-generation-probability nucleotide sequences to deal with suspected cross-contamination and a sequencing artifact. A later analysis calculated a clonal expansion index for each public chain from normalized within-repertoire ranks of inferred template counts. In a later analysis, generation probabilities were computed with a VDJ recombination model fitted to out-of-frame rearrangements, and the resulting probabilities were checked against IGoR. Hypergeometric tests were used in a later analysis to score TCR-TCR, TCR-HLA and TCR-CMV co-occurrence, with a repertoire-size bias correction applied to the TCR pairs. To estimate false discovery rates, a later analysis permuted the HLA or CMV assignments 20 times. In a later analysis, co-occurring TCRs were grouped with DBSCAN, and TCRdist sequence similarity was added when clustering was performed within HLA-allele-positive subsets. For co-occurrence clustering, repertoires with fewer than 30,000 or more than 120,000 public chains were excluded, along with roughly 5 repertoires with anomalous nucleotide sharing. TCRdb obtained this table from immuneACCESS and retained in-frame rearrangements with V and J assigned. These tables miss some clones; where compared with another copy, unresolved V genes account for less than half of the shortfall, and the remainder is unexplained. D and trimming were read from the DNA, whereas the V and J calls and clone size are those reported in that table. Within this sample are about 160,000 clones, with approximately 80% of them counted one time only. Around 2% of the sample rests with the top ten.

A distance of 10 bases separates the germline ends of V and J, which lose 3 bases and 1 base respectively. Measured from the cysteine to the phenylalanine, the CDR3 is 14 residues long. Only the CDR3 part of the read is kept: 42 bases, read in frame from the first base. Looking up the germline V gene yields CDR1 SNHLY and CDR2 FYNNEI. The cohort was made up of 500 to 850 healthy bone marrow donors. At the time of sampling, every cohort member was nominally healthy, though immune exposures that went unrecorded were likely present. The donor was CMV seronegative and belonged to the group of over 300 seronegative cohort members. Every donor gave a peripheral blood sample, and the peripheral blood mononuclear cells from that sample were used for TCR beta sequencing. The Qiagen DNeasy Blood Extraction Kit was used to extract genomic DNA from the blood cell samples. Worth noting for this clone: The specificity of this receptor is unknown. Base-call qualities are not available, and no considerably larger clone is one nucleotide away.

Points the paper makes about the study in general: In both the original and validation cohorts, the classifier was reported to diagnose cytomegalovirus status with high specificity and sensitivity. A later analysis found that HLA-associated TCR beta chains were more clonally expanded and had lower generation probabilities than equally common non-associated chains. Strong co-occurrence of HLA alleles, especially DR and DQ, made assigning TCR associations to individual alleles difficult. Some IMGT-functional V segments, including TRBV6-2 and TRBV6-3, could not be told apart with the 87-base-pair reads, so those segments were excluded. Broadly in line with IMGT annotations, most TCR beta V segments showed up in productive rearrangements about 87% or about 30% of the time in an earlier analysis of approximately 600 of the donors. A further reported finding was that TCR beta sequences accurately predicted the HLA-A and HLA-B alleles for most subjects in the first cohort. Most TCR sequences were seen in very few donors, while some public TCRs were found in many individuals. Linkage disequilibrium might explain the correlated functional status among segregating V segments, but an unknown experimental factor could not be excluded. Only TCR beta chains were sequenced in this cohort, and the absence of alpha or paired-chain data limited detectable features. The study gave a list of some 150 TCR beta chains associated with cytomegalovirus. The only immune exposure information available for the cohort was CMV serostatus. Sequencing depth was assumed to be roughly uniform across donors in the presence/absence analyses, though that assumption may not hold. A group of highly shared sequence variants was considered likely to be a technical artifact of the sequencing pipeline. Most CMV-associated TCR beta chains appeared to be HLA-restricted in a later analysis, and the HLA associations seemed to be driven largely by CMV exposure. V-gene and J-gene trimming of TCR beta chains was associated with a missense DCLRE1C variant in a later genetic analysis, and the association was replicated in an independent cohort. A later analysis reported that several top co-occurrence clusters appeared linked to parvovirus B19, influenza, CMV and Epstein-Barr virus. Compared with the approximately 710-donor mean, donors in an Asian-associated ancestry cluster had fewer N-insertions in productive TCRs, according to a later genetic analysis. A few of the identified cytomegalovirus-associated TCR beta chains were confirmed in vitro to be specific for cytomegalovirus antigens. According to a later analysis, TCR association rates differed among HLA loci, with DRB1 alleles showing the most associated TCRs and HLA-C alleles showing the fewest. Because counts were too low, 15 to 20 rarely observed V segments, including chromosome 9 orphons, were excluded from the earlier analysis of 500 to 700 of the donors. The authors suggested that the approach could potentially be generalized to other disease states and immunological phenotypes. Specific HLA alleles were associated with over 15,000 TCR beta sequences at a false discovery rate of 0.05 in a later analysis. Because HLA typing was unavailable for some donors at each locus, only the typed subset was used in association tests.

This receptor chain uses TRBV2 and TRBJ2-7, and TRBD1 may be the D gene, going by 5 matching bases. The clonotype comes from a man aged 18 to 29 in good health and CMV-seronegative. The material sequenced was PBMCs. The CDR3 reads CASSELYRSYEQYF. In nucleotide form, the sequence is TGTGCCAGCAGTGAGTTGTACAGGTCCTACGAGCAGTACTTC. The CDR3 plus the reference TRBV2 and TRBJ2-7 genes for the other parts give the full variable domain: EPEVTQTPSHQVTQMGQEVILRCVPISNHLYFYWYRQILGQKVEFLVSFYNNEISEKSEIFDDQFSVERPDGSNFTLKIRSTKLEDSAMYFCASSELYRSYEQYFGPGTRLTVT.